Below, one T cell receptor (beta chain) is given with its context. Healthy donors formed controls matched for age and sex. The CDR3 runs to 15 residues. Trimming cost V 0 bases and J 0 bases, with 9 bases left between them. Germline CDR1 is KGHSH and CDR2 is LQKENI. The data were taken from a study of CD8 T cells in Susac syndrome. RNA, at about 0.45 to 1 ug, was reverse transcribed with random hexamers. It was immunoSEQ multiplex PCR that amplified TCR beta CDR3 across 54 Vbeta and 13 Jbeta. TCRdb re-called the immunoSEQ multiplex PCR reads through MiXCR, storing one row per CDR3 protein. This sample carries about 210,000 distinct CDR3 sequences, 95% of them seen once, and the ten largest clones take around 0.093%.

This rearrangement joins TRBV18 to TRBJ2-7, with D tentatively TRBD1 (6 bases). Sequences were obtained from CD4+ T cells from PBMCs. The receptor was isolated from a human donor in good health. This CDR3 is CASSPPAGASYEQYF. CDR3 DNA sequence: TGTGCCAGCTCACCACCAGCAGGGGCCTCCTACGAGCAGTACTTC.